Below are 32 T cell receptor beta chains sequenced from a single sample in a study of CD8 T cells in Susac syndrome. 0.5 to 1 ug RNA was reverse transcribed with random hexamers. TCRdb re-derived calls from the immunoSEQ multiplex PCR reads in MiXCR, one entry per CDR3 protein. The repertoire holds over 95,000 distinct CDR3 sequences, with roughly 92% as singletons. The sample taken for sequencing was CD8+ T cells from PBMCs. Receptors were obtained from a human donor in good health.

The V gene is TRBV18, the J gene TRBJ1-2; D remains ambiguous. This CDR3 has 15 residues. Germline loops: CDR1 KGHSH, CDR2 LQKENI. The V end was cut by 2 bases, the J end by 4 bases, with 14 bases between. DNA for the CDR3: TGTGCCAGCTCACCAGCCCAACCAGCCAGCTATGGCTACACCTTC. This gives the protein CASSPAQPASYGYTF. Full variable domain (missing parts from reference TRBV18 and TRBJ1-2): NAGVMQNPRHLVRRRGQEARLRCSPMKGHSHVYWYRQLPEEGLKFMVYLQKENIIDESGMPKERFSAEFPKEGPSILRIQQVVRGDSAAYFCASSPAQPASYGYTFGSGTRLTVV.

V and J are TRBV6-5 and TRBJ1-2, with D possibly matching TRBD1 (6 bases). CDR1 and CDR2 from the germline V gene are MNHEY and SVGAGI. The length of the CDR3 is 13 residues. V shed 4 bases and J shed 5 bases, with 11 bases lying between them. CDR3 region: CASSSWTAYGYTF. CDR3 DNA sequence: TGTGCCAGCAGTTCCTGGACAGCTTATGGCTACACCTTC.

V is TRBV2 and J is TRBJ2-5, with a tentative D call TRBD2 (6 bases). CDR3 size: 14 residues. The V end was cut by 6 bases, the J end by 5 bases, with 16 bases between. Germline V gene lookup returns CDR1 SNHLY and CDR2 FYNNEI. In nucleotides, the CDR3 is TGTGCCAGCAGCTCTCCACTAGCCGAGGAGACCCAGTACTTC. Its translation: CASSSPLAEETQYF.

The CDR3 DNA reads as TGTGCCAGCAGTGAAGGCCCCGTGTTAACGAACACTGAAGCTTTCTTT. Protein: CASSEGPVLTNTEAFF. This chain connects TRBV2 to TRBJ1-1; unclear D gene. The CDR3 runs to 16 residues. Trimming took 1 base from V and 1 from J, leaving 13 bases between them. The germline V gene encodes CDR1 SNHLY and CDR2 FYNNEI.

DNA of the CDR3: TGTGCCAGCAGGGGAGACAGGACTAGCACAGATACGCAGTATTTT. Translation: CASRGDRTSTDTQYF. V and J are TRBV14 and TRBJ2-3; possibly TRBD1 for D (6 bases). The germline gives CDR1 SGHDN, CDR2 FVKESK. V was shortened by 6 bases and J by 0 bases, with 13 bases between the two germline ends. The CDR3 runs 15 residues. The whole variable domain, filled in from reference TRBV14 and TRBJ2-3, reads EAGVTQFPSHSVIEKGQTVTLRCDPISGHDNLYWYRRVMGKEIKFLLHFVKESKQDESGMPNNRFLAERTGGTYSTLKVQPAELEDSGVYFCASRGDRTSTDTQYFGPGTRLTVL.

The chain is built from TRBV7-2 and TRBJ2-3, with D perhaps assigned TRBD1 or TRBD2 (5 bases each). This CDR3 has 11 residues. Germline values: CDR1 SGHTA, CDR2 FQGNSA. Trimming cost V 11 bases and J 4 bases, with 10 bases left between them. CDR3 bases: TGTGCCGCCGGGGCAGCAGATACGCAGTATTTT. This encodes CAAGAADTQYF.

The chain has TRBV10-3 and TRBJ1-1, with 10 bases identical to TRBD1. With 5 bases clipped from V and 0 bases from J, the junction kept 9 bases outside the gene matches. The CDR3 consists of 17 residues. Germline V CDR1 and CDR2: ENHRY, SYGVKD. The CDR3 coding sequence is TGTGCCATCAGTTACGATCCGGGACAGGGGATGAACACTGAAGCTTTCTTT. This gives the protein CAISYDPGQGMNTEAFF.

The chain combines TRBV3-1 with TRBJ1-2; 7 nucleotides line up with TRBD1. V trimming: 6 bases; J trimming: 8 bases; junction bases outside the gene matches: 12. This CDR3 is built from 14 residues. Germline CDR1 reads LGHDT; CDR2 reads YNNKEL (reference sequence). The CDR3 here is CASRLGQVPSGYTF. The CDR3 DNA follows: TGTGCCAGCAGACTAGGACAGGTCCCGAGCGGCTACACCTTC. Complete variable domain (other parts from reference TRBV3-1 and TRBJ1-2): DTAVSQTPKYLVTQMGNDKSIKCEQNLGHDTMYWYKQDSKKFLKIMFSYNNKELIINETVPNRFSPKSPDKAHLNLHINSLELGDSAVYFCASRLGQVPSGYTFGSGTRLTVV.

This chain links TRBV6-1 with TRBJ2-7, with 7 bases matching TRBD1. Germline trimming cut 5 bases from V and 9 bases from J; bases unmatched to any gene: 13. This CDR3 region has 14 residues. The germline V gene encodes CDR1 MNHNS and CDR2 SASEGT. As DNA, the CDR3 is TGTGCCAGCAGTCAGACAGGGTCTCGGTCGGGGCAGTACTTC. Protein: CASSQTGSRSGQYF.

V and J are TRBV7-9 and TRBJ1-2, with D maybe TRBD1 (5 bases). CDR3 length: 15 amino acids. CDR1 and CDR2 (germline): SEHNR, FQNEAQ (reference sequence). V lost 5 bases and J 8 bases, leaving 21 bases between the germline ends. The CDR3: CASSHSDRSLFGYTF. The CDR3 region has the DNA TGTGCCAGCAGCCATTCTGACAGATCCCTGTTCGGCTACACCTTC.

The chain links TRBV5-1 to TRBJ2-1, with 13 bases lining up with TRBD2. Germline CDR1 and CDR2: SGHRS and YFSETQ. The CDR3 spans 16 residues. Trimming cost V 4 bases and J 10 bases; bases outside gene matches: 11. In DNA, the CDR3 is TGCGCCAGCAGCGTTGGACTAGCGGGAGTAGGTAGGGAGCAGTTCTTC. It is translated as CASSVGLAGVGREQFF.

The chain has TRBV27 and TRBJ2-7, with 8 bases that match TRBD1. Germline trimming cut 0 bases from V and 3 bases from J; bases unmatched to any gene: 7. Germline lookup yields CDR1 MNHEY and CDR2 SMNVEV (reference sequence). This CDR3 is 16 amino acids long. In DNA form, the CDR3 reads TGTGCCAGCAGTTTATCTAGGACAGGGAACCTCTACGAGCAGTACTTC. This encodes CASSLSRTGNLYEQYF.

CDR3 DNA sequence: TGTGCCAGCAGCTCGCCGGGAGGGGACAAAAACATTCAGTACTTC. Its translation: CASSSPGGDKNIQYF. V gene TRBV7-9 combines with J gene TRBJ2-4; 8 positions agree with TRBD2. Trimming at V came to 4 bases and at J to 3 bases, leaving 5 bases not matched to a gene. The CDR3 runs 15 residues. Germline-derived CDR1 and CDR2 are SEHNR and FQNEAQ (reference sequence).

CDR3 sequence: CASSLAEGLNTEAFF. CDR3 coding DNA: TGTGCCAGCAGCTTAGCCGAAGGTCTAAACACTGAAGCTTTCTTT. This sequence joins TRBV7-2 and TRBJ1-1; D is unresolved. Germline-derived CDR1 and CDR2 are SGHTA and FQGNSA. V lost 0 bases, J lost 2 bases, and 10 bases lay in between. The CDR3 is made up of 15 amino acids.

This sequence joins TRBV29-1 and TRBJ1-4, with D hard to call. The CDR3 contains 15 residues. Germline CDR1 and CDR2: SQVTM and ANQGSEA. V was shortened by 4 bases and J by 3 bases, with 15 bases between the two germline ends. CDR3 in amino acids: CSVVVPSASNEKLFF. Here the CDR3 DNA reads TGCAGCGTTGTAGTCCCGTCAGCCTCTAATGAAAAACTGTTTTTT.

This chain links TRBV11-2 with TRBJ2-7; 9 positions match TRBD1. Trimming took 5 bases from V and 4 from J; bases not matched to a gene: 12. The CDR3 loop spans 16 amino acids. CDR1 is SGHAT and CDR2 is FQNNGV in the germline V gene. CDR3 nucleotides: TGTGCCAGCAGCCCCTCGACCGGGACAGGGTTTTACGAGCAGTACTTC. Translation: CASSPSTGTGFYEQYF.

This sequence joins TRBV7-2 and TRBJ2-1, with D uncertain. Germline CDR1 and CDR2: SGHTA and FQGNSA. With 4 bases removed from V and 0 bases from J, the gap between germline ends came to 10 bases. This CDR3 comprises 15 residues. The CDR3 loop is CASSSVRSSYNEQFF. CDR3 sequence (DNA): TGTGCCAGCAGCTCCGTCAGGAGCTCCTACAATGAGCAGTTCTTC.

The chain has TRBV7-2 and TRBJ1-1; D perhaps matches TRBD1 (6 bases). CDR1 SGHTA and CDR2 FQGNSA come from the germline V gene. The CDR3 has 14 residues. V gave up 7 bases and J gave up 1 base, with 13 bases separating them. The CDR3 DNA follows: TGTGCCAGCACCCAGCACAGGGCGAACACTGAAGCTTTCTTT. This sequence encodes CASTQHRANTEAFF.

The chain carries TRBV7-9 and TRBJ1-2; 8 bases fit TRBD1. The CDR3 is 15 residues long. Germline CDR1 reads SEHNR; CDR2 reads FQNEAQ (reference sequence). V was clipped by 5 bases and J by 6 bases; unmatched bases: 11. The CDR3 coding sequence is TGTGCCAGCAGCGATAGCTGGCAGGGGGCGCATGGCTACACCTTC. Encoded protein: CASSDSWQGAHGYTF.

The chain links TRBV7-2 to TRBJ2-7, with D maybe TRBD2 (5 bases). Germline lookup yields CDR1 SGHTA and CDR2 FQGNSA. This CDR3 has 14 amino acids. V shed 5 bases and J shed 3 bases, with 14 bases lying between them. The CDR3 sequence: CASSPSGNSYEQYF. Written as DNA, the CDR3 is TGTGCCAGCAGCCCATCGGGAAATAGCTACGAGCAGTACTTC.

The chain links TRBV24-1 to TRBJ1-5; TRBD1 might be the D (6 bases). V shed 7 bases and J shed 6 bases, with 12 bases lying between them. CDR3 length equals 13 residues. CDR1 KGHDR and CDR2 SFDVKD come from the germline V gene. This chain's CDR3 is CATSSGVSQPQHF. The CDR3 bases are TGTGCCACCAGCTCAGGGGTGAGTCAGCCCCAGCATTTT.

The genes are TRBV18 and TRBJ2-7; tentative D call: TRBD1 (5 bases). This CDR3 has 16 amino acids. Germline V gene data show CDR1 as KGHSH and CDR2 as LQKENI. Trimming stripped 3 bases from V and 6 bases from J, with 21 bases between. CDR3 protein: CASSPLGRTDAGEQYF. CDR3 coding DNA: TGTGCCAGCTCACCGTTGGGGCGGACGGACGCCGGCGAGCAGTACTTC. Supplemented by reference TRBV18 and TRBJ2-7, the full variable domain reads NAGVMQNPRHLVRRRGQEARLRCSPMKGHSHVYWYRQLPEEGLKFMVYLQKENIIDESGMPKERFSAEFPKEGPSILRIQQVVRGDSAAYFCASSPLGRTDAGEQYFGPGTRLTVT.

This clonotype was detected once. The J gene is TRBJ1-2, the V gene TRBV2; D unresolved. CDR3 size: 13 residues. Trimming left V 8 bases short and J 0 bases short, with 10 bases between. The germline CDR1 and CDR2 sequences are SNHLY and FYNNEI. The CDR3 sequence is CASLRGANYGYTF. Here the CDR3 DNA reads TGTGCCAGCCTCCGGGGAGCTAACTATGGCTACACCTTC.

The chain employs TRBV6-2 or TRBV6-3 and TRBJ2-5; D unclear. Germline V gene sequence: CDR1 MNHEY, CDR2 SVGEGT. This CDR3 has 14 residues. Trimming took 6 bases from V and 2 from J, leaving 13 bases between them. The CDR3: CASSQQTPQETQYF. CDR3 DNA: TGTGCCAGCAGCCAACAGACACCTCAAGAGACCCAGTACTTC.

This clonotype was counted a single time. V gene TRBV20-1 combines with J gene TRBJ2-6; a possible D gene is TRBD1 (5 bases). The V and J ends lost 3 bases and 1 base respectively, with 19 bases between them. Germline CDR1 and CDR2: DFQATT and SNEGSKA (reference sequence). There are 18 residues in the CDR3. The CDR3 nucleotides read TGCAGTGCTAGCGCGACAGTAGACCTTCCTTCTGGGGCCAACGTCCTGACTTTC. Its protein is CSASATVDLPSGANVLTF.

This clonotype was detected once. The CDR3 DNA reads as TGCAGCGTTTACAGGGGTAGCTACGAGCAGTACTTC. It codes for CSVYRGSYEQYF. The V and J genes are TRBV29-1 and TRBJ2-7, with TRBD1 matching 7 bases. V gave up 5 bases and J gave up 3 bases; unmatched junction bases: 4. The V gene's germline CDR1 is SQVTM and CDR2 ANQGSEA. CDR3 length equals 12 residues.

The chain links TRBV20-1 to TRBJ2-7; 7 positions match TRBD2. The trim removed 0 bases at V and 0 bases at J, leaving 5 bases unmatched. The CDR3 runs 15 residues. Germline V gene lookup returns CDR1 DFQATT and CDR2 SNEGSKA (reference sequence). The CDR3 sequence is CSARDRLASSYEQYF. CDR3 nucleotides: TGCAGTGCTAGAGATAGACTAGCTAGCTCCTACGAGCAGTACTTC.

The rearrangement links TRBV7-2 to TRBJ1-5; D uncertain. Germline V lookup: CDR1 SGHTA, CDR2 FQGNSA. Trimming stripped 5 bases from V and 2 bases from J, with 16 bases between. This CDR3 contains 16 residues. The CDR3 nucleotides read TGTGCCAGCAGCCCTCCGGGGTTTCAGGGCAATCAGCCCCAGCATTTT. Amino acid sequence: CASSPPGFQGNQPQHF.

This sequence joins TRBV20-1 and TRBJ2-3; TRBD1 might be the D (5 bases). This CDR3 contains 12 residues. V was trimmed by 6 bases and J by 11 bases, leaving 18 bases between them. Germline CDR1 DFQATT, CDR2 SNEGSKA (reference sequence). CDR3 amino acids: CSARTPLSGQYF. In DNA form, the CDR3 reads TGCAGTGCGAGGACACCCCTTTCGGGGCAGTATTTT.

This chain links TRBV29-1 with TRBJ1-1; D possibly corresponds to TRBD1 (6 bases). Germline V gene sequence: CDR1 SQVTM, CDR2 ANQGSEA. This CDR3 spans 13 amino acids. Trimming pared 4 bases from V and 3 bases from J, leaving 12 bases between. This CDR3 reads CSVAYRADTEAFF. In DNA, the CDR3 is TGCAGCGTTGCTTACAGGGCGGACACTGAAGCTTTCTTT. Supplemented by reference TRBV29-1 and TRBJ1-1, the full variable domain reads SAVISQKPSRDICQRGTSLTIQCQVDSQVTMMFWYRQQPGQSLTLIATANQGSEATYESGFVIDKFPISRPNLTFSTLTVSNMSPEDSSIYLCSVAYRADTEAFFGQGTRLTVV.

This rearrangement joins TRBV6-1 to TRBJ2-1, with 10 bases fitting TRBD2. The CDR3 covers 16 residues. With V trimmed by 7 bases and J by 0 bases, 6 bases remained unmatched. CDR1 is MNHNS and CDR2 is SASEGT in the germline V gene. This CDR3 is CASNPAGGSSYNEQFF. The CDR3 region has the DNA TGTGCCAGCAATCCAGCGGGAGGGAGCTCCTACAATGAGCAGTTCTTC.

The chain employs TRBV7-2 and TRBJ2-7; D may be TRBD1 (5 bases). The germline gives CDR1 SGHTA, CDR2 FQGNSA. V was clipped by 2 bases and J by 2 bases, with 19 bases between them. The CDR3 has 17 residues. CDR3: CASSLTGSLYKTYEQYF. Here the CDR3 DNA reads TGTGCCAGCAGCTTAACAGGTTCCCTTTACAAAACCTACGAGCAGTACTTC.